The following is a TCR beta chain sequence with its context. Other DNA variants within this sample encode the same CDR3. The source of the sample is a study of blood T cell repertoires in COVID-19. About the research overall: The United States, Italy and Spain supplied acute and convalescent COVID-19 samples. PBMCs, B-cell-depleted T cells, or T cells were the source of the cDNA or gDNA that made up the material.

Original handling: Estimation of nucleated cell counts was performed using reference gene primer amplification. TCRdb's table, derived via immunoSEQ multiplex PCR, lists solely in-frame clones and lacks some. Clone size and the V and J calls come from that table; the DNA yielded D and trimming. Of roughly 360,000 clones in the sample, about four fifths are singletons; the top ten hold roughly 1.1%. V lost 3 bases to trimming and J lost 5 bases, with 13 bases between them. The CDR3 runs 14 residues. CDR1 is KGHSH and CDR2 is LQKENI in the germline V gene. The sequence came from a human donor with acute or convalescent COVID-19. The donor label of this sample is uncertain. The sequencing sample was made of peripheral blood. The rearrangement links TRBV18 to TRBJ1-1; D may be TRBD1 (5 bases). DNA for the CDR3: TGTGCCAGCTCACCCACAGGCGGAGGGACTGAAGCTTTCTTT. This encodes CASSPTGGGTEAFF.